What follows describes a single T cell receptor beta chain. The antigen remains unidentified. PCR used 60 Vbeta primers and 13 Jbeta primers. The repertoire was sequenced with immunoSEQ multiplex PCR; TCRdb's copy has only in-frame clones and lacks some. The repertoire holds approximately 140,000 clones, with around 82% as singletons. This CDR3 is 18 amino acids long. Trimming took off 0 bases at V and 4 bases at J, with 19 bases between the two ends. Germline CDR1 reads LGHNA; CDR2 reads YSLEER. The sample is drawn from a study of cytomegalovirus exposure and HLA in healthy donors. Study findings and constraints: A few CMV-associated chains proved CMV antigen-specific in vitro. A cluster of highly shared sequence variants was likely a sequencing artifact. Follow-up analysis seemed to connect common viral pathogens with several of the most significant clusters identified. TCR beta chain V- and J-gene trimming was linked, in a later analysis, to a missense variant in DCLRE1C.

Sequenced sample: PBMCs. The chain has TRBV4-3 and TRBJ2-1; D is possibly TRBD1 (5 bases). The TCR originated in a boy aged 5-17 years in good health and CMV-seronegative. DNA of the CDR3: TGCGCCAGCAGCCAAGACTTATCCAGGCTAGGGGCTTACAATGAGCAGTTCTTC. It specifies CASSQDLSRLGAYNEQFF.